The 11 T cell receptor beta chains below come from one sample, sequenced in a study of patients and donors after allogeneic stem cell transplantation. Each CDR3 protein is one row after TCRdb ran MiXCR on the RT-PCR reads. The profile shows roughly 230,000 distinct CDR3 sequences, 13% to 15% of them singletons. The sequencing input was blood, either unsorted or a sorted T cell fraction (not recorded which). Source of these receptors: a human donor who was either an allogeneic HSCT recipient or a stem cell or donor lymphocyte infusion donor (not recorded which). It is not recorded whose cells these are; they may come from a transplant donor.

The CDR3 region is CASSYRTSNDEQFF. As DNA, the CDR3 is TGTGCCAGCAGCTACCGGACTAGCAATGATGAGCAGTTCTTC. The chain has TRBV9 and TRBJ2-1, with TRBD2 matching over 8 bases. The germline CDR1 and CDR2 sequences are SGDLS and YYNGEE. The junction had 8 bases not matched to a gene; V was cut back by 4 bases and J by 8 bases. The CDR3 spans 14 residues.

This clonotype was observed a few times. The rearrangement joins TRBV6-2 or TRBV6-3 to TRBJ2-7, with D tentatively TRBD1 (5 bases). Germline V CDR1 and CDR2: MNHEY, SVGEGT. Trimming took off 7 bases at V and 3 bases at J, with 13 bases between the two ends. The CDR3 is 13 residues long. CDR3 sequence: CASIPDTHYEQYF. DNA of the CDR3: TGTGCCAGCATCCCGGACACCCACTACGAGCAGTACTTC.

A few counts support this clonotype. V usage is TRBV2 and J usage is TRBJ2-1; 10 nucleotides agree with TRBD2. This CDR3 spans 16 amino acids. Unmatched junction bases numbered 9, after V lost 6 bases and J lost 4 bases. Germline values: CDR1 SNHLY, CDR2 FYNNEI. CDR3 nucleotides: TGTGCCAGCAGCTTACTAACTAGCGGGAATTACAATGAGCAGTTCTTC. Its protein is CASSLLTSGNYNEQFF.

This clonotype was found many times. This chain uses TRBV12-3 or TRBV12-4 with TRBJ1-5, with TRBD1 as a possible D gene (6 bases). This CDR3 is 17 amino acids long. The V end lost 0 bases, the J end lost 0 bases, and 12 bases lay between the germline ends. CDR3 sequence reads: CASSLALGGNSNQPQHF. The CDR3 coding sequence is TGTGCCAGCAGTTTAGCGCTGGGGGGCAATAGCAATCAGCCCCAGCATTTT.

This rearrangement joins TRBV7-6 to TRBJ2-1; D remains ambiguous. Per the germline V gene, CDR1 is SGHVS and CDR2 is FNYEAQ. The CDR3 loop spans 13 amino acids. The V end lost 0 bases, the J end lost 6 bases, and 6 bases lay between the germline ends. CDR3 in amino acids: CASSLAGSNEQFF. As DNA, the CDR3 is TGTGCCAGCAGCTTAGCGGGCAGCAATGAGCAGTTCTTC.

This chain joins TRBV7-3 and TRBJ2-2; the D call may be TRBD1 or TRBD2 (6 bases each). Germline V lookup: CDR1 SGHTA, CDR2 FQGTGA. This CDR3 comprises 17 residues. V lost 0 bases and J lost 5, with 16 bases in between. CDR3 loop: CASSLTGGQVETGELFF. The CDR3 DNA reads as TGTGCCAGCAGCTTAACTGGGGGGCAGGTAGAGACCGGGGAGCTGTTTTTT. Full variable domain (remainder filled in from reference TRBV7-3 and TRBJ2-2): GAGVSQTPSNKVTEKGKYVELRCDPISGHTALYWYRQSLGQGPEFLIYFQGTGAADDSGLPNDRFFAVRPEGSVSTLKIQRTERGDSAVYLCASSLTGGQVETGELFFGEGSRLTVL.

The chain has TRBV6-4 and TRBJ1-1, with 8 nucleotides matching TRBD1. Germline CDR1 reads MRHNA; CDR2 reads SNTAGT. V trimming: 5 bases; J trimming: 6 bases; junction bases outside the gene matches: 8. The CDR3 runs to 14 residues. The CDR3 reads CASSSRTGPPEAFF. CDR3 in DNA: TGTGCCAGCAGTTCCCGGACAGGGCCCCCTGAAGCTTTCTTT.

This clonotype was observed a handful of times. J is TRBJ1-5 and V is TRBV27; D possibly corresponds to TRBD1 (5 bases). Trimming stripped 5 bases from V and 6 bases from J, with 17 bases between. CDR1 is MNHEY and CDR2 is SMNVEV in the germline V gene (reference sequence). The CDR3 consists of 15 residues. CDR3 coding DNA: TGTGCCAGCAGTCTGCTCGGGGGAGGCGGTCAGCCCCAGCATTTT. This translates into CASSLLGGGGQPQHF.

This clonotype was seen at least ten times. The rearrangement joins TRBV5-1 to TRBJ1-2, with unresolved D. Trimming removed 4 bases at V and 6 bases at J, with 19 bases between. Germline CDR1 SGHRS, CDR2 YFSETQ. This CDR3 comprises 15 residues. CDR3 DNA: TGCGCCAGCAGCCAAGCCGGGTCCCGGGAAGATGGCTACACCTTC. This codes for CASSQAGSREDGYTF.

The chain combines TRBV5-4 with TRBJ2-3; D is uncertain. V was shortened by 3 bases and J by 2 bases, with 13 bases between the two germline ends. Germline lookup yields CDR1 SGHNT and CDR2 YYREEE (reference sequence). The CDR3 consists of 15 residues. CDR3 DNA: TGTGCCAGCAGCTACGACTCCATTGACACAGATACGCAGTATTTT. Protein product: CASSYDSIDTDTQYF. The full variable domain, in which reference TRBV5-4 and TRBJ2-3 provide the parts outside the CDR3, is ETGVTQSPTHLIKTRGQQVTLRCSSQSGHNTVSWYQQALGQGPQFIFQYYREEENGRGNFPPRFSGLQFPNYSSELNVNALELDDSALYLCASSYDSIDTDTQYFGPGTRLTVL.

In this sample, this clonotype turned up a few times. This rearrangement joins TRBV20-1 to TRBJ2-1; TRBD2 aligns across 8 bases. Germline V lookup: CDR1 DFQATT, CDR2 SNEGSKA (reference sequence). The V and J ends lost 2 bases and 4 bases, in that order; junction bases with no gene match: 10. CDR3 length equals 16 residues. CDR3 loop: CSARWDGGAIYNEQFF. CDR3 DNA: TGCAGTGCTAGATGGGACGGGGGGGCAATTTACAATGAGCAGTTCTTC.